This TCR beta chain was retrieved from a study of lung T cells in sarcoidosis with Löfgren's syndrome (dated by TCRdb to 2015 to 2018). With respect to the entire study: Sarcoidosis was characterized as a granulomatous disease that is mostly pulmonary, in which CD4+ T cells accumulate in bronchoalveolar lavage fluid. The repertoire analyses focused on Löfgren's syndrome patients.

Relative to germline, V is 3 bases shorter and J is 10 bases shorter, with 10 bases between their ends. Including cysteine and phenylalanine, the CDR3 has 11 amino acids. Only the CDR3 part of the read is kept: 33 bases, read in frame from the first base. According to the germline V gene (reference sequence), CDR1 reads GTSNPN and CDR2 reads SVGIG. For sequencing, an Illumina MiSeq was employed. TCRdb ran its own pipeline on the public reads, namely fastp trimming at Q25 and MiXCR clone calling, and kept in-frame beta chains. Entries that share a CDR3 protein sequence are merged under the most common genes and DNA. The sample table shows 15,000 to 25,000 distinct CDR3 sequences, and roughly 21% are seen once. 0.65% to 0.9% of the sample is held by the ten biggest clonotypes. Findings and caveats that apply to the study as a whole: When alphabeta pairing was analyzed, TRAV12-1 tended to pair preferentially with TRBV2, and the resulting paired TCRs displayed CDR3 homology. TRAV12-1 and TRBV2 CDR3 motifs were reported to be shared among multiple Löfgren's syndrome patients, suggesting public CD4+ TCR repertoires. Recognition of a sarcoidosis-associated antigen was only suggested; the antigen itself remained putative and unidentified. Compared with control subjects, Lofgren's syndrome patients reportedly showed the greatest expansion in the V gene segments TRAV12-1 and TRBV2.

A remark on this clonotype: Its antigen is unknown. Nothing much larger sits one base from this clone, and base qualities are not available.

The study profiled TCR repertoires of CD4+ T cells collected through bronchoalveolar lavage. The clonotype comes from a human donor with sarcoidosis (Löfgren's syndrome or another form), or a control subject (not recorded which). Material: CD4+ T cells from bronchoalveolar lavage. The receptor chain draws on TRBV30 and TRBJ2-1, with the D gene not clear enough to name. The CDR3 is CAWRALREQFF. The DNA sequence reads TGTGCCTGGAGGGCACTACGCGAGCAGTTCTTC.